Shown below are 17 T cell receptor beta chains from a single sample sequenced in a study of human T cells and chemical hapten exposure. Stated time point: patch test 3, about 24 weeks after DPC sensitization. Treatment meaning: therapeutic diphenylcyclopropenone sensitization with weekly scalp DPC. MiXCR, applied by TCRdb to the RACE reads, yields one record per CDR3 protein. The data show 70,000 or so distinct CDR3 sequences, with 11% seen just once and roughly 1.4% held by the top ten. The sequences come from whole blood, collected in connection with sensitization to the hapten diphenylcyclopropenone (DPC). The receptor source for this set is a woman aged 50 to 60 with alopecia areata. Some clones in this sample may be carry-over from other donors' samples.

V usage is TRBV5-6 and J usage is TRBJ1-2, with 9 bases identical to TRBD1. The CDR3 length is 15 residues. Trimming took 4 bases from V and 8 from J; bases not matched to a gene: 12. Germline CDR1 reads SGHDT; CDR2 reads YYEEEE. The CDR3 DNA follows: TGTGCCAGCAGCCTGAATTTCTACAGGGGGCGCGGCTACACCTTC. This codes for CASSLNFYRGRGYTF. The full variable domain, rest sourced from reference TRBV5-6 and TRBJ1-2, is DAGVTQSPTHLIKTRGQQVTLRCSPKSGHDTVSWYQQALGQGPQFIFQYYEEEERQRGNFPDRFSGHQFPNYSSELNVNALLLGDSALYLCASSLNFYRGRGYTFGSGTRLTVV.

The gene calls are TRBV6-1 and TRBJ1-1; a weak D match, TRBD1 (6 bases). The CDR3 is 14 amino acids. V lost 3 bases to trimming and J lost 3 bases, with 11 bases between them. CDR1 is MNHNS and CDR2 is SASEGT in the germline V gene. In nucleotides, the CDR3 is TGTGCCAGCAGTGAGACGGGGGGCTACACTGAAGCTTTCTTT. Encoded protein: CASSETGGYTEAFF.

This clonotype turned up a few times. V and J are TRBV7-9 and TRBJ2-5, with D uncertain. The V gene lost 5 bases and the J gene lost 4 bases, with 14 bases spanning the gap. CDR3 length: 14 residues. Germline CDR1 and CDR2: SEHNR and FQNEAQ (reference sequence). CDR3 in DNA: TGTGCCAGCAGCCCCTGGACCGATGGAGAGACCCAGTACTTC. It codes for CASSPWTDGETQYF.

This rearrangement joins TRBV29-1 to TRBJ2-7, with 8 bases that match TRBD2. CDR3 length: 13 amino acids. Germline CDR1 is SQVTM and CDR2 is ANQGSEA. V lost 2 bases, J lost 4 bases, and 4 bases stayed unmatched. CDR3 DNA: TGCAGCGTTGAACCCCCGGGGGGGTACGAGCAGTACTTC. Its protein is CSVEPPGGYEQYF.

Ten or more counts support this clonotype. This chain connects TRBV28 to TRBJ1-5; the D gene is possibly TRBD1 (5 bases). There are 13 residues in the CDR3. Germline assignment: CDR1 MDHEN and CDR2 SYDVKM. The V end was cut by 6 bases, the J end by 6 bases, with 12 bases between. The CDR3 DNA sequence: TGTGCCAGCAGCAGGGAAGGTGGTCAGCCCCAGCATTTT. Amino acids: CASSREGGQPQHF. Using reference TRBV28 and TRBJ1-5 for the parts outside the CDR3, the full variable domain is DVKVTQSSRYLVKRTGEKVFLECVQDMDHENMFWYRQDPGLGLRLIYFSYDVKMKEKGDIPEGYSVSREKKERFSLILESASTNQTSMYLCASSREGGQPQHFGDGTRLSIL.

The chain uses TRBV28 and TRBJ1-5; D remains unclear. The V gene's germline CDR1 is MDHEN and CDR2 SYDVKM. Trimming removed 2 bases at V and 8 bases at J, with 4 bases between. The CDR3 spans 11 residues. CDR3 amino acids: CASSLREPQHF. The CDR3 DNA reads as TGTGCCAGCAGTTTAAGGGAGCCCCAGCATTTT.

CDR3 region: CASSYPDSNEQFF. The CDR3 DNA reads as TGTGCCAGCAGTTACCCTGACTCCAATGAGCAGTTCTTC. V is TRBV6-6 and J is TRBJ2-1; D remains ambiguous. Trimming left V 2 bases short and J 6 bases short, with 8 bases between. This CDR3 is 13 amino acids long. Germline V gene sequence: CDR1 MNHNY, CDR2 SVGAGI (reference sequence).

This clonotype was seen only a few times. The CDR3 DNA reads as TGTGCCACCATGCGACAGAGTCATAACTATGGCTACACCTTC. Translating it yields CATMRQSHNYGYTF. This sequence joins TRBV24-1 and TRBJ1-2; D might be TRBD1 (5 bases). The germline V and J ends were trimmed by 8 bases and 1 base, with 13 bases remaining between them. Per germline, CDR1 KGHDR and CDR2 SFDVKD. The CDR3 runs 14 residues.

V usage is TRBV6-2 or TRBV6-3 and J usage is TRBJ2-7, with a tentative D call TRBD2 (7 bases). Trimming left V 2 bases short and J 3 bases short, with 14 bases between. The CDR3 is 15 residues long. The germline V gene has CDR1 MNHEY and CDR2 SVGEGT. The CDR3 DNA sequence: TGTGCCAGCAGTTACGGGGGGGCGGTGGACTACGAGCAGTACTTC. Protein sequence: CASSYGGAVDYEQYF.

This clonotype was counted many times. This chain uses TRBV11-3 with TRBJ2-1; D is possibly TRBD1 or TRBD2 (6 bases each). V lost 3 bases and J lost 10, with 16 bases in between. The CDR3 is made up of 14 amino acids. CDR1 and CDR2 from the germline V gene are SGHNT and YENEEA. Here the CDR3 reads CASSLEGVSPEQFF. CDR3 DNA sequence: TGTGCCAGCAGCTTGGAGGGGGTATCGCCCGAGCAGTTCTTC.

With regard to this clonotype: This clone may be a read error of a much larger clone one base away. The rearrangement joins TRBV6-6 to TRBJ1-6; D is unresolved. This CDR3 has 17 amino acids. Per germline, CDR1 MNHNY and CDR2 SVGAGI (reference sequence). The CDR3: CASSYGESSTYNSPHHF. The DNA for the CDR3 is TGTGCCAGCAGTTACGGCGAATCCAGCACCTATAATTCACCCCACCACTTT.

This clonotype occurred a few times. The CDR3 DNA follows: TGTGCCAGCAGCTCGGACAGCCGGTTTGGTGAGCAGTACTTC. Translated: CASSSDSRFGEQYF. The rearrangement links TRBV11-2 to TRBJ2-7; D is perhaps TRBD1 (6 bases). Trimming stripped 4 bases from V and 7 bases from J, with 17 bases between. This CDR3 region has 14 residues. The germline V gene has CDR1 SGHAT and CDR2 FQNNGV.

The chain uses TRBV7-9 and TRBJ2-2; D is undetermined. Germline CDR1 SEHNR, CDR2 FQNEAQ (reference sequence). The CDR3 totals 12 residues. Trimming pared 4 bases from V and 4 bases from J, leaving 4 bases between. For the CDR3, the DNA is TGTGCCAGCAGCTGGTCCACCGGGGAGCTGTTTTTT. Its protein is CASSWSTGELFF.

The chain links TRBV28 to TRBJ2-7, with 8 bases fitting TRBD2. Germline V gives CDR1 MDHEN, CDR2 SYDVKM. This CDR3 contains 16 residues. The trim removed 8 bases at V and 3 bases at J, leaving 15 bases unmatched. CDR3 in DNA: TGTGCCAGCCTCGCGGGAGGCTTTACTCCTCGCTACGAGCAGTACTTC. Protein: CASLAGGFTPRYEQYF.

This clonotype was counted many times. This chain connects TRBV29-1 to TRBJ1-2; D gene unclear. V lost 4 bases, J lost 2 bases, and 14 bases lay in between. Germline V gene data show CDR1 as SQVTM and CDR2 as ANQGSEA. The CDR3 is 14 residues long. The CDR3 nucleotides read TGCAGCGTTGCGGAACAGACCCCAAACTATGGCTACACCTTC. It codes for CSVAEQTPNYGYTF.

This clonotype was detected many times. The V call is TRBV7-6, the J call TRBJ2-3, with 14 nucleotides matching TRBD2. The CDR3 contains 19 residues. J gave up 7 bases and V 3 bases, and 15 bases lay outside the gene matches. Germline V gene sequence: CDR1 SGHVS, CDR2 FNYEAQ. The CDR3 is CASSFAAEGLAGVSHTQYF. The DNA of the CDR3 is TGTGCCAGCAGCTTTGCCGCCGAGGGACTAGCGGGAGTTTCGCATACGCAGTATTTT.

This clonotype has at least ten counts. V gene TRBV29-1 combines with J gene TRBJ2-3; 7 bases match TRBD2. The CDR3 contains 12 residues. Germline values: CDR1 SQVTM, CDR2 ANQGSEA. V trimming: 6 bases; J trimming: 5 bases; junction bases outside the gene matches: 5. The CDR3: CSVAVAGDTQYF. The CDR3 nucleotides read TGCAGCGTCGCGGTAGCGGGAGATACGCAGTATTTT.